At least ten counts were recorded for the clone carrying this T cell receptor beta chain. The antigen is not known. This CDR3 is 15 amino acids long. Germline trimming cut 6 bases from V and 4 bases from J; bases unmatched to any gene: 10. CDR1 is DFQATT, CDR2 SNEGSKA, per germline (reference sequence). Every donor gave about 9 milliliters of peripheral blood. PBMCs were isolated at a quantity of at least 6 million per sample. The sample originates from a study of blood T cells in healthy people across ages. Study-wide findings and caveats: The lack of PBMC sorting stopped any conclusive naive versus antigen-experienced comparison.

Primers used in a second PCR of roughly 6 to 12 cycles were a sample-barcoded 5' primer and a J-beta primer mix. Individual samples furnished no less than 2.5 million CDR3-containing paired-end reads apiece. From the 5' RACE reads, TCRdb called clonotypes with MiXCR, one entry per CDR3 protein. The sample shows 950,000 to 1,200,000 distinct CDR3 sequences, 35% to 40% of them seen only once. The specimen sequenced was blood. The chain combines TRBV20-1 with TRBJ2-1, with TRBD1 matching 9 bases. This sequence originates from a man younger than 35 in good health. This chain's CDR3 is CSASYWTGVYNEQFF. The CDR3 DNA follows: TGCAGTGCCAGTTATTGGACAGGGGTTTACAATGAGCAGTTCTTC.